This T cell receptor beta chain was profiled in a study of cytomegalovirus exposure and HLA in healthy donors. Researchers ran the PCR with 60 Vbeta and 13 Jbeta primers. TCRdb keeps only in-frame clones here, not all; method: immunoSEQ multiplex PCR. The sample yields some 42,000 clones, 50% to 55% seen once. Whole-study findings and limits: The study found most TCR sequences rare, yet found some public TCRs in many donors. Certain sequence variants were highly shared and formed a cluster, and this cluster was likely a sequencing artifact.

Unrecorded immune exposures were likely, despite nominal health at sampling. With respect to this clone: The antigen is undetermined.

The sequence was collected from a human donor in good health. The material sequenced was PBMCs.

CDR3 sequence: CASSQDRGGEETQYF. Here the CDR3 DNA reads TGTGCCAGCAGCCAAGATAGAGGAGGGGAAGAGACCCAGTACTTC. This chain uses TRBV4-2 with TRBJ2-5, with D perhaps matching TRBD2 (6 bases). Trimming cost V 0 bases and J 3 bases, with 11 bases left between them. The CDR3 is made up of 15 amino acids. Germline lookup yields CDR1 LGHNA and CDR2 YNFKEQ.